This TCR beta chain was sequenced for a study of blood T cells in healthy people across ages. Through a sample-barcoded 5' primer and a J-beta primer mix, a second PCR was run for roughly 6 to 11 cycles. TCRdb reanalysed the 5' RACE reads using MiXCR and keeps one entry per CDR3 protein. Of some 900,000 distinct CDR3 sequences in the sample, more than 25% were seen once. This clonotype turned up a few times. Trimming cost V 3 bases and J 13 bases, with 25 bases left between them. The CDR3 runs to 16 residues. Sequences were obtained from blood. The J gene is TRBJ2-1, the V gene TRBV12-3 or TRBV12-4, with D uncertain. The sequence was obtained from a woman over 75 in good health. The chain's CDR3 is CASSLGSRLAPETQFF. The CDR3 nucleotides read TGTGCCAGCAGTTTGGGCAGCCGACTGGCCCCAGAGACCCAGTTCTTC.